This is a list of T cell receptor beta chains from one sample in a study of cytomegalovirus exposure and HLA in healthy donors. The protocol was immunoSEQ multiplex PCR, while the TCRdb copy is restricted to in-frame clones and leaves out a portion. The sample contains 68,000 or so clones, 91% of which appear only once. The sequencing input was PBMCs. The source of these receptors is a man younger than 35 in good health and CMV-seronegative. CDR3s include the opening cysteine and the closing phenylalanine or tryptophan. The order of the fields is V gene, J gene, CDR3 protein.

>TRBV14|TRBJ2-1
CASSRLGLAWNEDEQFF
>TRBV7-2|TRBJ1-1
CASSFGIMNTEAFF
>TRBV5-4|TRBJ2-3
CASSFSGTDTQYF
>TRBV5-1|TRBJ1-5
CASSTGQPAQPQHF
>TRBV4-3|TRBJ2-6
CASSQESGLGANVLTF
>TRBV5-4|TRBJ2-3
CASSLRDRGRSRTDTQYF
>TRBV7-8|TRBJ2-7
CASKQFPGEGYEQYF
>TRBV5-1|TRBJ2-3
CASNGTSGSFGADTQYF
>TRBV7-9|TRBJ2-1
CASSWGLIEQFF
>TRBV11-3|TRBJ2-7
CASSLALGYEQYF